This T cell receptor beta chain was recovered during a study of CD8+ T cells in alopecia areata. On the study more broadly: Treatment ran 6 to 18 months, with 6 months of follow-up afterward. Findings and limits, study-wide: Greater clonality was observed in lesional scalp samples, especially alopecia totalis/universalis, versus normal scalp. Sharing of TCR sequences between patients (possibly for HLA-related reasons) was less clear than in mice.

Treatment specified: oral pan-JAK inhibitor, 5-10 mg twice daily. Collected material from alopecia areata patients comprised lesional scalp punch biopsies and peripheral blood. Reverse transcribed after extraction, RNA yielded cDNA as the sequencing template. Only in-frame clones appear in the TCRdb table, and some are missing; sequencing was by immunoSEQ multiplex PCR. Of over 150,000 clones in the sample, roughly three fifths were seen once. Turning to this clone: What it recognizes is unknown.

This receptor was obtained from a human donor with alopecia areata. Material: CD4+ T cells sorted from blood, obtained at week 4, from a patient treated with tofacitinib.

CDR3 region: CASNHRGRHEQFF. The CDR3 DNA follows: TGTGCCAGCAACCACAGGGGGCGGCATGAGCAGTTCTTC. This chain uses TRBV27 with TRBJ2-1, with 9 bases matching TRBD1. CDR1 and CDR2 from the germline V gene are MNHEY and SMNVEV (reference sequence). The V segment lost 7 bases and the J segment 8 bases; nucleotides outside the gene matches: 6. CDR3 length equals 13 residues.